This T cell receptor beta chain was recorded in a study of OX40 agonist ivuxolimab in advanced cancers. Per the germline V gene, CDR1 is MGHRA and CDR2 is YSYEKL. CDR3 size: 12 residues. V was pared by 2 bases and J by 6 bases, with 6 bases between. The protocol was immunoSEQ multiplex PCR, while the TCRdb copy is restricted to in-frame clones and leaves out a portion. The table has about 40,000 clones, 92% seen once. Sequenced material: CD4+ or CD8+ T cells sorted from blood, taken in a trial of the OX40 agonist ivuxolimab. This receptor was taken from an adult with an advanced solid tumor such as melanoma, head and neck, liver or kidney cancer. The rearrangement links TRBV4-1 to TRBJ2-3, with no clear D. The CDR3 region is CASSQYGDTQYF. The CDR3 DNA is TGCGCCAGCAGCCAATACGGGGATACGCAGTATTTT.